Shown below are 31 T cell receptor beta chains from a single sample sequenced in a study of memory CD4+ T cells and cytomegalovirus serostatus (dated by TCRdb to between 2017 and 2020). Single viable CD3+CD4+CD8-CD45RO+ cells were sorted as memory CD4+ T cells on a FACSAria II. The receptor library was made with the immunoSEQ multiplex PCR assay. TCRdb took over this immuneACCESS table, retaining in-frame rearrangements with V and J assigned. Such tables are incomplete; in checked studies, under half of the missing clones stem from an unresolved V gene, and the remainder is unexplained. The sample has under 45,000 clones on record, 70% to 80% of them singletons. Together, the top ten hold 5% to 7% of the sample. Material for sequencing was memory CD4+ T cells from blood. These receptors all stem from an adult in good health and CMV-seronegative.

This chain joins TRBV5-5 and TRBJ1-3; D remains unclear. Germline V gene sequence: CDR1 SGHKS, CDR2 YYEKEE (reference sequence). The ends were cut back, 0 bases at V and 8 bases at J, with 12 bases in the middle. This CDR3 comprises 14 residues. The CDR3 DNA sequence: TGTGCCAGCAGCTTGGCTGGAGTGGAAGACACCATATATTTT. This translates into CASSLAGVEDTIYF.

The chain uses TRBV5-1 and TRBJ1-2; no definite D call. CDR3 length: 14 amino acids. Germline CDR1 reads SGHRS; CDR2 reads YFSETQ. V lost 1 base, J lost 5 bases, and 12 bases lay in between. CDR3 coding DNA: TGCGCCAGCAGCTTGCCGGAGCGCATTTATGGCTACACCTTC. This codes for CASSLPERIYGYTF.

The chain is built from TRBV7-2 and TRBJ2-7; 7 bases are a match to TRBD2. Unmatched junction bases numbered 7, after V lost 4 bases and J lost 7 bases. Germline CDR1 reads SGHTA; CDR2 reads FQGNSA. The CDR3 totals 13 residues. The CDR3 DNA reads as TGTGCCAGCAGCTCCGGGAGGTGGGGAGAGCAGTACTTC. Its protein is CASSSGRWGEQYF. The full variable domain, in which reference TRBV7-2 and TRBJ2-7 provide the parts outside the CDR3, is GAGVSQSPSNKVTEKGKDVELRCDPISGHTALYWYRQSLGQGLEFLIYFQGNSAPDKSGLPSDRFSAERTGGSVSTLTIQRTQQEDSAVYLCASSSGRWGEQYFGPGTRLTVT.

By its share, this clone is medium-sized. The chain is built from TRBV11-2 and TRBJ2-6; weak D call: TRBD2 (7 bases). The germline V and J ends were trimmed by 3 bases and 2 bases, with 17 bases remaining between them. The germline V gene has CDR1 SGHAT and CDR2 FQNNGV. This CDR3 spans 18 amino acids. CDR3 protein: CASSLVGGRRTGANVLTF. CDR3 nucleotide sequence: TGTGCCAGCAGCTTGGTCGGGGGGCGCAGGACTGGGGCCAACGTCCTGACTTTC.

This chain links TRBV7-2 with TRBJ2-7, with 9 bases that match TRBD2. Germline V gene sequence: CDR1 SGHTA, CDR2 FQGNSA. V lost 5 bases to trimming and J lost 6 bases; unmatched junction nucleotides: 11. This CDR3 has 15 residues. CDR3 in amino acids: CASSKDGGRAREQYF. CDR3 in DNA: TGTGCCAGCAGCAAGGACGGCGGGAGGGCCCGCGAGCAGTACTTC.

The DNA for the CDR3 is TGCAGCGCCGGGACAGGGTTGAACACCGGGGAGCTGTTTTTT. Translated: CSAGTGLNTGELFF. The chain recombines TRBV29-1 with TRBJ2-2; 9 bases align to TRBD1. The junction had 4 bases not matched to a gene; V was cut back by 7 bases and J by 1 base. The CDR3 length is 14 residues. Looked up from germline, CDR1 is SQVTM and CDR2 is ANQGSEA.

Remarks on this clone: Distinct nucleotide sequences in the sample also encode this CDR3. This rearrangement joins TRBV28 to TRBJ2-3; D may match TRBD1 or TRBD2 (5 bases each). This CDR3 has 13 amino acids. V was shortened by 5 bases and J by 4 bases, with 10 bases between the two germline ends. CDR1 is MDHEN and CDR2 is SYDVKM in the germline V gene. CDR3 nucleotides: TGTGCCAGCAGTCGCCAGGGAGCAGATACGCAGTATTTT. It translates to CASSRQGADTQYF.

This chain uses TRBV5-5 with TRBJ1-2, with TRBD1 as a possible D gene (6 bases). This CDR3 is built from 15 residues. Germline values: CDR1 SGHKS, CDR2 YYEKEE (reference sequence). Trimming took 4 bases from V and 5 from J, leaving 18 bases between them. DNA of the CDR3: TGTGCCAGCAGCCCCTGGGGGGCAGGAGGATATGGCTACACCTTC. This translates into CASSPWGAGGYGYTF. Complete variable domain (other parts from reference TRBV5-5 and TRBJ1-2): DAGVTQSPTHLIKTRGQQVTLRCSPISGHKSVSWYQQVLGQGPQFIFQYYEKEERGRGNFPDRFSARQFPNYSSELNVNALLLGDSALYLCASSPWGAGGYGYTFGSGTRLTVV.

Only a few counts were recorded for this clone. CDR3: CASSEQNVPGNTIYF. DNA of the CDR3: TGTGCCAGCAGTGAACAGAATGTTCCTGGAAACACCATATATTTT. The chain carries TRBV2 and TRBJ1-3; D remains unclear. V was trimmed by 2 bases and J by 2 bases, leaving 10 bases between them. Germline CDR1 SNHLY, CDR2 FYNNEI. The CDR3 spans 15 residues.

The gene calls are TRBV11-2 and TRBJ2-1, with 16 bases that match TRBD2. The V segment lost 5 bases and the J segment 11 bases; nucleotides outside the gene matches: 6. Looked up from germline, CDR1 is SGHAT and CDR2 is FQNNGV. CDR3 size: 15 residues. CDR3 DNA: TGTGCCAGCAGCCCCGGGACTAGCGGGAGGGCCCAGCAGTTCTTC. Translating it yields CASSPGTSGRAQQFF.

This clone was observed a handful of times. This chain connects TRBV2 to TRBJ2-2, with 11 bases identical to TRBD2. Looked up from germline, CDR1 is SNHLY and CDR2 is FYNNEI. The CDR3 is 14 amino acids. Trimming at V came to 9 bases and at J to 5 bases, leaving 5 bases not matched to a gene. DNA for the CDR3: TGTGCCAGTTCCCTAGCGGGAGGTACCGGGGAGCTGTTTTTT. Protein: CASSLAGGTGELFF. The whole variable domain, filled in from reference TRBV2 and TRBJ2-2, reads EPEVTQTPSHQVTQMGQEVILRCVPISNHLYFYWYRQILGQKVEFLVSFYNNEISEKSEIFDDQFSVERPDGSNFTLKIRSTKLEDSAMYFCASSLAGGTGELFFGEGSRLTVL.

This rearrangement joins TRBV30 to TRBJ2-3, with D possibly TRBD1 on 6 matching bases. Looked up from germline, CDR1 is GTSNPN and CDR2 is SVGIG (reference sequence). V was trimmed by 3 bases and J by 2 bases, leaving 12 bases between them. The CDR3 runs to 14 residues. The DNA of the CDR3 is TGTGCCTGGAGCCTCGGACAGTACACAGATACGCAGTATTTT. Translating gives CAWSLGQYTDTQYF.

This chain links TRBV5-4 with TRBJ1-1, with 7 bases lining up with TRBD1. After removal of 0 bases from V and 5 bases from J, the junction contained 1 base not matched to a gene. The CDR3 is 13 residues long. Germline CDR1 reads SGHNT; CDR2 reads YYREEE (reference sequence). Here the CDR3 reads CASSLDRGTEAFF. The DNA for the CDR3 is TGTGCCAGCAGCTTGGACAGGGGAACTGAAGCTTTCTTT. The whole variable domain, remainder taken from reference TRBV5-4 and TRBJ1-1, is ETGVTQSPTHLIKTRGQQVTLRCSSQSGHNTVSWYQQALGQGPQFIFQYYREEENGRGNFPPRFSGLQFPNYSSELNVNALELDDSALYLCASSLDRGTEAFFGQGTRLTVV.

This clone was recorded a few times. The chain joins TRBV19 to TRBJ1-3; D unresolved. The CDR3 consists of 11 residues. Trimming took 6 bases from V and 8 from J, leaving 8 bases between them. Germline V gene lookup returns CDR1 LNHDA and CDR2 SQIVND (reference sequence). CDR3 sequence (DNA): TGTGCCAGTAGCTCCGGACACACCATATATTTT. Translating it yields CASSSGHTIYF.

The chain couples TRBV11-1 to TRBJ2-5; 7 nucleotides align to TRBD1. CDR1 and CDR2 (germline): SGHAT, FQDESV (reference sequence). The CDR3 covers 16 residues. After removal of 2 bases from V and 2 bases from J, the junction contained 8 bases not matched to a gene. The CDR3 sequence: CASSLLPGQLQETQYF. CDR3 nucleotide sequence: TGTGCCAGCAGCTTACTTCCGGGACAGCTTCAAGAGACCCAGTACTTC.

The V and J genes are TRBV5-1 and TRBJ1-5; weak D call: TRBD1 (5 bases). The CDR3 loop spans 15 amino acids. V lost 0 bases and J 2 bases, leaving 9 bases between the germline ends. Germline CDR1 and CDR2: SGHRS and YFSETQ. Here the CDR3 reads CASSLEGRGNQPQHF. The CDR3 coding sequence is TGCGCCAGCAGCTTGGAGGGACGGGGCAATCAGCCCCAGCATTTT. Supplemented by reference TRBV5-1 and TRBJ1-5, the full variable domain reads KAGVTQTPRYLIKTRGQQVTLSCSPISGHRSVSWYQQTPGQGLQFLFEYFSETQRNKGNFPGRFSGRQFSNSRSEMNVSTLELGDSALYLCASSLEGRGNQPQHFGDGTRLSIL.

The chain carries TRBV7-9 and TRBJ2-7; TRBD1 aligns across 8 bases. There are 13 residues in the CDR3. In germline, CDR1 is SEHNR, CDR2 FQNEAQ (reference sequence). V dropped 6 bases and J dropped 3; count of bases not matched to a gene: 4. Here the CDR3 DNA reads TGTGCCAGCAGTTGGACAGGGCTCTACGAGCAGTACTTC. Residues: CASSWTGLYEQYF.

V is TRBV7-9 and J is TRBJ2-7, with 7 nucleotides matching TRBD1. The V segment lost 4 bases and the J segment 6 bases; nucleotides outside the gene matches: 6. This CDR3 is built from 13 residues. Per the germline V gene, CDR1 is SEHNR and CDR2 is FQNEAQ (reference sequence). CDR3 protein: CASSSSGGLEQYF. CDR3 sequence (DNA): TGTGCCAGCAGCTCCTCAGGGGGTCTCGAGCAGTACTTC.

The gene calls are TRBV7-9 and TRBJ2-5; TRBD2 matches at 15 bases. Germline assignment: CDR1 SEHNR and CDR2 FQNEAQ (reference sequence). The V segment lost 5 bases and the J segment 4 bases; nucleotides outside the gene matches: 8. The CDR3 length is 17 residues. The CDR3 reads CASSPTGLAGGGETQYF. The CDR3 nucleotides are TGTGCCAGCAGCCCGACCGGACTAGCGGGAGGGGGAGAGACCCAGTACTTC. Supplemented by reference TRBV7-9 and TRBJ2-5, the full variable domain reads DTGVSQNPRHKITKRGQNVTFRCDPISEHNRLYWYRQTLGQGPEFLTYFQNEAQLEKSRLLSDRFSAERPKGSFSTLEIQRTEQGDSAMYLCASSPTGLAGGGETQYFGPGTRLLVL.

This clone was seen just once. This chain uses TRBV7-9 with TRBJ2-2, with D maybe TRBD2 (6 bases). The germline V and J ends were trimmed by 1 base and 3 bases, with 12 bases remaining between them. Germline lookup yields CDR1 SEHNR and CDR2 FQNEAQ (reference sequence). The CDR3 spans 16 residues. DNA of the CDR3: TGTGCCAGCAGCTTAGTTTTCGGGACTTACACCGGGGAGCTGTTTTTT. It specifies CASSLVFGTYTGELFF.

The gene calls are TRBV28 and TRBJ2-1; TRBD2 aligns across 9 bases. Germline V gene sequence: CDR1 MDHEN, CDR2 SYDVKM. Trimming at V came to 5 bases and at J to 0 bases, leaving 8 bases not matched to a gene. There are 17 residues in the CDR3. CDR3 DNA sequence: TGTGCCAGCAGTCCCCTTGGAGCGGGAGGCTCCTACAATGAGCAGTTCTTC. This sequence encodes CASSPLGAGGSYNEQFF.

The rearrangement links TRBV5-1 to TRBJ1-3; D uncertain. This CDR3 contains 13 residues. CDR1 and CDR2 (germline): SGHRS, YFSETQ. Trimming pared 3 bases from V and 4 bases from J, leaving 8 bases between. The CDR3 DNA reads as TGCGCCAGCAGCTCGGACGGCGGAAACACCATATATTTT. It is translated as CASSSDGGNTIYF.

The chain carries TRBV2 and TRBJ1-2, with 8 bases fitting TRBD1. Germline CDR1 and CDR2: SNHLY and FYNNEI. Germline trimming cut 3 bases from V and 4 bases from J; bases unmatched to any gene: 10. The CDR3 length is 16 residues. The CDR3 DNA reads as TGTGCCAGCAGTGAGAATGGACAGGGCCTCTTCTATGGCTACACCTTC. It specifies CASSENGQGLFYGYTF.

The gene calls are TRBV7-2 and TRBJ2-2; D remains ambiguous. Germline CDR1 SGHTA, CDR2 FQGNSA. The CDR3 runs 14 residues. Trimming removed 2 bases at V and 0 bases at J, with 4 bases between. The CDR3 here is CASSLRANTGELFF. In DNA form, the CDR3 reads TGTGCCAGCAGCTTAAGAGCGAACACCGGGGAGCTGTTTTTT.

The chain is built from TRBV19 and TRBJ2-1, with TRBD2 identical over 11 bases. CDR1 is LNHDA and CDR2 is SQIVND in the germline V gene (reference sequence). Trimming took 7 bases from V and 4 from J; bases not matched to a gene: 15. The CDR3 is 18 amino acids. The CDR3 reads CASKAGTSGGRSYNEQFF. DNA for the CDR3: TGTGCCAGTAAAGCCGGGACTAGCGGAGGGCGGTCGTACAATGAGCAGTTCTTC.

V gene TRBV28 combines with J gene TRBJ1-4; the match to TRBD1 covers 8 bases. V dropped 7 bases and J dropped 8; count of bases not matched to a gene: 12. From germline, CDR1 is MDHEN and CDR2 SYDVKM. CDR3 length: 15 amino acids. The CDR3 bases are TGTGCCAGCAATTCCCGGTCAGGGGGCCGCGAAAAACTGTTTTTT. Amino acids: CASNSRSGGREKLFF.

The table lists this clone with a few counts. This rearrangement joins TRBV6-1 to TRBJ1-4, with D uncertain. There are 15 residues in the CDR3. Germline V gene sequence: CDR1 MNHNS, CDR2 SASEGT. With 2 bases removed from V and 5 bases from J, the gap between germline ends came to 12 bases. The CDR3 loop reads CASSEITLGNEKLFF. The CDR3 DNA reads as TGTGCCAGCAGTGAAATTACCTTGGGCAATGAAAAACTGTTTTTT.

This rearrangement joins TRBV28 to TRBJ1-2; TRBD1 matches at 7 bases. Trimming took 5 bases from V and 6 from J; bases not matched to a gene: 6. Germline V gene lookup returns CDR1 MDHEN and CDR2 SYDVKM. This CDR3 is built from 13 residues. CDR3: CASSTGQLNGYTF. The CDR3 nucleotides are TGTGCCAGCAGTACGGGACAGCTGAATGGCTACACCTTC.

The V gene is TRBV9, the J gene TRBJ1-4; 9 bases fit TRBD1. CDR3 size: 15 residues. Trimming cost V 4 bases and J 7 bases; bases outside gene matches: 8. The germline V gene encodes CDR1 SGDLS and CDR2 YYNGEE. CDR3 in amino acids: CASSPRDREVEKLFF. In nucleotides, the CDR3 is TGTGCCAGCAGCCCCCGGGACAGGGAAGTTGAAAAACTGTTTTTT.

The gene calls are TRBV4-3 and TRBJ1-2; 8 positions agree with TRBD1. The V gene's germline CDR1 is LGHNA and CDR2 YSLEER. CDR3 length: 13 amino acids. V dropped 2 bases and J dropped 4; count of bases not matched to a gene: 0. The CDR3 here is CASSQTGGYGYTF. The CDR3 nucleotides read TGCGCCAGCAGCCAAACAGGGGGCTATGGCTACACCTTC.

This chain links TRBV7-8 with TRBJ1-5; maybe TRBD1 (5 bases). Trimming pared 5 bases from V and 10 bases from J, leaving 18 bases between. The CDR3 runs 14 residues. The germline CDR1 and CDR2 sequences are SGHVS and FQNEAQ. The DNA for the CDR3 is TGTGCCAGCAGCCCTGCTGGTGGGGGAATCCCCCAGCATTTT. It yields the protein CASSPAGGGIPQHF.